This T cell receptor beta chain is drawn from a study of cytomegalovirus exposure and HLA in healthy donors. Study at large: A prior analysis found some 110 million unique TCR beta sequences from around 180 million T cells.

Remarks on this clone: The antigen is unknown.

The PCR was carried out with 60 Vbeta primers and 13 Jbeta primers. Method: immunoSEQ multiplex PCR; TCRdb's copy keeps in-frame clones and lacks some. The repertoire holds under 150,000 clones, roughly three quarters seen once, with around 5% in the top ten. Trimming pared 0 bases from V and 6 bases from J, leaving 6 bases between. CDR1 is SGDLS, CDR2 YYNGEE, per germline. The CDR3 is made up of 13 amino acids. Study-level findings and limits: In a later analysis, TCR beta V- and J-gene trimming showed a link to a missense DCLRE1C variant. V segments that were indistinguishable, TRBV6-2 and TRBV6-3 among them, were omitted from analysis.

The chain recombines TRBV9 with TRBJ2-2; D not resolved. The TCR originated in a male donor in good health and CMV-seronegative. The material sequenced was PBMCs. As DNA, the CDR3 is TGTGCCAGCAGCGTAGAAGACTCCGGGGAGCTGTTTTTT. It codes for CASSVEDSGELFF.